These 22 T cell receptor beta chains were all obtained from the same sample, sequenced in a study of identical twins. TCRdb passed the 5' RACE reads through MiXCR, listing each CDR3 protein once. This repertoire shows about 890,000 distinct CDR3 sequences, roughly an eighth found once; its top ten account for 1.5% to 2%. In addition, the sample was reused for a study of yellow fever vaccine responses in identical twins.

Sequencing was carried out using PBMCs. These receptors came from a woman aged 18 to 35 in good health.

As regards this clonotype: A much larger clone lies a single base off, so this may be a read error. This sequence joins TRBV6-4 and TRBJ1-1, with D unresolved. The ends were cut back, 2 bases at V and 2 bases at J, with 6 bases in the middle. CDR3 length equals 13 residues. Germline CDR1 MRHNA, CDR2 SNTAGT. The CDR3 protein is CASSDKENTEAFF. CDR3 nucleotides: TGTGCCAGCAGTGACAAGGAAAACACTGAAGCTTTCTTT.

The chain couples TRBV9 to TRBJ2-1; tentatively, D is TRBD2 (5 bases). The germline CDR1 and CDR2 sequences are SGDLS and YYNGEE. V was trimmed by 0 bases and J by 5 bases, leaving 21 bases between them. This CDR3 is built from 18 residues. The chain's CDR3 is CASSVVPHRAEPNNEQFF. The CDR3 DNA reads TGTGCCAGCAGCGTAGTCCCCCATAGAGCGGAACCCAACAATGAGCAGTTCTTC.

This clonotype was observed a handful of times. J is TRBJ2-3 and V is TRBV4-1, with D unresolved. This CDR3 contains 17 residues. The V gene lost 0 bases and the J gene lost 0 bases, with 13 bases spanning the gap. Germline assignment: CDR1 MGHRA and CDR2 YSYEKL. The CDR3 sequence: CASSQESDPGSTDTQYF. The CDR3 bases are TGCGCCAGCAGCCAAGAGTCAGACCCAGGTAGCACAGATACGCAGTATTTT.

CDR3 in amino acids: CASSLEPYRTGELFF. CDR3 in DNA: TGTGCCAGCAGCTTAGAACCCTATAGGACCGGGGAGCTGTTTTTT. The chain couples TRBV11-3 to TRBJ2-2, with D unclear. Germline V gives CDR1 SGHNT, CDR2 YENEEA. V was clipped by 0 bases and J by 5 bases, with 10 bases between them. The CDR3 runs 15 residues. Full variable domain (missing parts from reference TRBV11-3 and TRBJ2-2): EAGVVQSPRYKIIEKKQPVAFWCNPISGHNTLYWYLQNLGQGPELLIRYENEEAVDDSQLPKDRFSAERLKGVDSTLKIQPAELGDSAVYLCASSLEPYRTGELFFGEGSRLTVL.

This clonotype was seen a few times. This rearrangement joins TRBV7-2 to TRBJ2-7, with 9 bases aligning to TRBD1. The CDR3 consists of 15 residues. J was trimmed by 4 bases and V by 4 bases; bases with no gene match: 8. Germline CDR1 is SGHTA and CDR2 is FQGNSA. CDR3: CASSSGTGKGYEQYV. The CDR3 nucleotides are TGTGCCAGCAGCTCTGGGACAGGGAAAGGATACGAGCAGTACGTC.

V is TRBV29-1 and J is TRBJ2-1, with D hard to call. CDR1 SQVTM and CDR2 ANQGSEA come from the germline V gene. The CDR3 contains 10 residues. The V end was cut by 6 bases, the J end by 6 bases, with 6 bases between. The CDR3 sequence: CSVLRNEQFF. In DNA form, the CDR3 reads TGCAGCGTATTGCGCAATGAGCAGTTCTTC.

The table lists this clonotype with a few counts. The chain joins TRBV7-6 to TRBJ2-5; weak D call: TRBD2 (6 bases). The V and J ends lost 1 base and 2 bases respectively, with 14 bases between them. Germline V gene lookup returns CDR1 SGHVS and CDR2 FNYEAQ. The CDR3 covers 16 residues. Written as DNA, the CDR3 is TGTGCCAGCAGCTTAGGGTCTAGCGTCTATCAAGAGACCCAGTACTTC. Its protein is CASSLGSSVYQETQYF.

The chain combines TRBV10-3 with TRBJ2-1, with 13 bases identical to TRBD2. Germline lookup yields CDR1 ENHRY and CDR2 SYGVKD. The junction had 7 bases not matched to a gene; V was cut back by 7 bases and J by 7 bases. This CDR3 has 15 amino acids. CDR3 in DNA: TGTGCCATCACCCGGACTAGCGGGAGTAAAAATGAGCAGTTCTTC. It yields the protein CAITRTSGSKNEQFF.

The CDR3 sequence: CASSSTGALYEQYV. The CDR3 nucleotides read TGTGCCAGCAGCTCCACTGGGGCCCTCTACGAGCAGTACGTC. The chain recombines TRBV28 with TRBJ2-7; tentatively, D is TRBD1 (5 bases). Germline V CDR1 and CDR2: MDHEN, SYDVKM. Trimming took 6 bases from V and 3 from J, leaving 15 bases between them. This CDR3 has 14 residues.

This chain joins TRBV4-1 and TRBJ2-7; D unclear. This CDR3 is built from 16 residues. V was pared by 0 bases and J by 4 bases, with 16 bases between. Looked up from germline, CDR1 is MGHRA and CDR2 is YSYEKL. The CDR3 loop reads CASSQDYVQASYEQYV. The CDR3 nucleotides are TGCGCCAGCAGCCAAGATTATGTGCAGGCATCGTACGAGCAGTACGTC.

This clonotype has ten or more counts. The chain joins TRBV15 to TRBJ1-1; D call uncertain. Between the trimmed V and J ends, which lost 4 bases and 2 bases, there was a span of 14 bases. In germline, CDR1 is LNHNV, CDR2 YYDKDF (reference sequence). The CDR3 covers 15 residues. The chain's CDR3 is CATSNQYTDNTEAFF. The CDR3 bases are TGTGCCACCAGCAACCAATATACAGATAACACTGAAGCTTTCTTT.

In this sample, this clonotype turned up many times. V gene TRBV12-3 or TRBV12-4 combines with J gene TRBJ2-3; TRBD2 matches 11 bases. The CDR3 consists of 15 residues. With V trimmed by 7 bases and J by 4 bases, 7 bases remained unmatched. CDR3 sequence reads: CASTLLAGVADTQYF. CDR3 bases: TGTGCCAGCACCCTACTAGCGGGGGTAGCAGATACGCAGTATTTT.

This clonotype has just a few counts. The chain uses TRBV12-5 and TRBJ2-4; 7 bases align to TRBD2. Germline values: CDR1 LGHNT, CDR2 FRNRAP. The CDR3 is 15 amino acids. J lost 7 bases, V lost 0 bases, and 6 bases had no gene match. As DNA, the CDR3 is TGTGCTAGTGGTTTGGTACTCGGGACTACCAACATTCAGTACTTC. It encodes CASGLVLGTTNIQYF.

This clonotype was counted only a few times. This chain joins TRBV27 and TRBJ1-1, with D perhaps matching TRBD1 (5 bases). Germline assignment: CDR1 MNHEY and CDR2 SMNVEV (reference sequence). Trimming cost V 6 bases and J 1 base, with 15 bases left between them. This CDR3 contains 15 residues. CDR3 amino acids: CASSLIGTANTEAFF. CDR3 bases: TGTGCCAGCAGCTTAATCGGGACTGCGAACACTGAAGCTTTCTTT.

The chain recombines TRBV6-1 with TRBJ1-1; D is unresolved. Germline CDR1 reads MNHNS; CDR2 reads SASEGT. CDR3 length equals 13 residues. V was clipped by 4 bases and J by 5 bases, with 11 bases between them. Written as DNA, the CDR3 is TGTGCCAGCAGTGCGTCGGGTTGGACTGAAGCTTTCTTT. It is translated as CASSASGWTEAFF.

This clonotype was detected only a few times. The chain carries TRBV7-2 and TRBJ2-2; TRBD2 matches 14 bases. The length of the CDR3 is 17 residues. Germline V gives CDR1 SGHTA, CDR2 FQGNSA. V lost 3 bases to trimming and J lost 3 bases; unmatched junction nucleotides: 3. The CDR3: CASSFSGLAGDTGELFF. Here the CDR3 DNA reads TGTGCCAGCAGCTTCTCGGGACTAGCGGGAGACACCGGGGAGCTGTTTTTT.

This clonotype was detected ten times or more. The CDR3 bases are TGTGCCAGCAGCGCGCTAGCGGGAGTCGGAGAGACCCAGTACTTC. Protein: CASSALAGVGETQYF. V and J are TRBV7-2 and TRBJ2-5, with 10 bases lining up with TRBD2. This CDR3 contains 15 residues. V lost 5 bases to trimming and J lost 4 bases; unmatched junction nucleotides: 7. The germline V gene encodes CDR1 SGHTA and CDR2 FQGNSA.

This clonotype was counted many times. The rearrangement uses TRBV6-5 and TRBJ1-2; tentatively, D is TRBD1 (6 bases). V lost 0 bases, J lost 4 bases, and 9 bases lay in between. This CDR3 contains 14 residues. The germline V gene has CDR1 MNHEY and CDR2 SVGAGI. This chain's CDR3 is CASSYSLQGYGYTF. CDR3 bases: TGTGCCAGCAGTTACTCGTTACAGGGCTATGGCTACACCTTC.

This clonotype showed up many times. J is TRBJ2-7 and V is TRBV12-3 or TRBV12-4; D is perhaps TRBD1 (5 bases). With 3 bases removed from V and 6 bases from J, the gap between germline ends came to 15 bases. The CDR3 covers 14 residues. CDR3 in DNA: TGTGCCAGCAGTTTTAGGGGTTCTGGCTCCGAGCAGTACTTC. It is translated as CASSFRGSGSEQYF.

V is TRBV7-8 and J is TRBJ2-1; a possible D gene is TRBD2 (5 bases). This CDR3 is built from 13 residues. Germline CDR1 and CDR2: SGHVS and FQNEAQ. The germline V and J ends were trimmed by 5 bases and 4 bases, with 9 bases remaining between them. CDR3 amino acids: CASSAGRYNEQFF. CDR3 nucleotides: TGTGCCAGCAGCGCGGGTCGATACAATGAGCAGTTCTTC.

In DNA, the CDR3 is TGCAGTGCTAGAAGGACAGTCCAAGAGACCCAGTACTTC. Residues: CSARRTVQETQYF. J is TRBJ2-5 and V is TRBV20-1; D is perhaps TRBD1 (6 bases). The CDR3 loop spans 13 amino acids. V lost 2 bases and J lost 1, with 8 bases in between. The germline CDR1 and CDR2 sequences are DFQATT and SNEGSKA (reference sequence).

This chain links TRBV9 with TRBJ2-2; 8 positions match TRBD2. The germline gives CDR1 SGDLS, CDR2 YYNGEE. The CDR3 is 15 amino acids. Unmatched junction bases numbered 6, after V lost 3 bases and J lost 5 bases. The CDR3: CASSGGGSATGELFF. Here the CDR3 DNA reads TGTGCCAGCAGCGGCGGGGGGAGTGCTACCGGGGAGCTGTTTTTT.